This TCR beta chain was captured in a study of radiation and T cells in renal cell carcinoma. The method was immunoSEQ multiplex PCR; TCRdb's version includes in-frame clones alone and lacks a portion of them. The sample consists of fewer than 15,000 clones, 62% of them appearing once. In germline, CDR1 is SGHAT, CDR2 FQNNGV. The CDR3 has 14 amino acids. J was trimmed by 6 bases and V by 6 bases; bases with no gene match: 9. General study findings and limits: Dominant CDR3 motifs were more common in irradiated tumors than controls.

Specified treatment: treatment-naive control, cytoreductive nephrectomy. Treatment-naive patients without radiation supplied the control tumors at nephrectomy. The tumor was a clear cell renal cell carcinoma. Controls included several female and around 10 male donors, resected 2011 to 2014. A note on this clone: Its antigen is not identified.

Specimen: tumor tissue, collected from a patient whose treatment was nephrectomy without radiotherapy. The clonotype comes from a man aged 55 to 70 with renal cell carcinoma. The chain joins TRBV11-2 to TRBJ2-7, with 9 positions matching TRBD1. This CDR3 reads CASRSGTGLSEQYF. The CDR3 DNA sequence: TGTGCCAGCAGGTCAGGGACAGGGTTGAGCGAGCAGTACTTC.